A single sample is the source of the 9 T cell receptor beta chains below, sequenced in a study of blood T cell repertoires in COVID-19 (dated by TCRdb to the early 2020s). The library was prepared using the immunoSEQ multiplex PCR assay. TCRdb holds this immuneACCESS table with in-frame rearrangements only. Some clones are missing; in checked studies, unresolved V genes explain under half, and the rest has no known cause. Across this sample there are over 150,000 clones, with approximately 81% seen only once. About 10% of the sample rests with the top ten. Material for sequencing was peripheral blood. The receptors shown here come from a woman aged 80 or older with active or convalescent COVID-19.

This chain uses TRBV9 with TRBJ2-5; possibly TRBD2 for D (5 bases). Trimming removed 4 bases at V and 1 base at J, with 11 bases between. The CDR3 loop spans 14 amino acids. The germline CDR1 and CDR2 sequences are SGDLS and YYNGEE. In DNA form, the CDR3 reads TGTGCCAGCAGCTCCCTAGCAACCCAAGAGACCCAGTACTTC. Translating it yields CASSSLATQETQYF. Filled out from reference TRBV9 and TRBJ2-5, the complete variable domain reads DSGVTQTPKHLITATGQRVTLRCSPRSGDLSVYWYQQSLDQGLQFLIQYYNGEERAKGNILERFSAQQFPDLHSELNLSSLELGDSALYFCASSSLATQETQYFGPGTRLLVL.

The genes are TRBV18 and TRBJ2-2; 9 bases map to TRBD1. After removal of 5 bases from V and 5 bases from J, the junction contained 9 bases not matched to a gene. The CDR3 spans 16 residues. CDR1 KGHSH and CDR2 LQKENI come from the germline V gene. CDR3 in DNA: TGTGCCAGCTCAGCATCGGGACAGGGAGGTACCGGGGAGCTGTTTTTT. It encodes CASSASGQGGTGELFF.

This chain joins TRBV2 and TRBJ2-7; TRBD1 aligns across 9 bases. Germline V gene sequence: CDR1 SNHLY, CDR2 FYNNEI. Trimming cost V 5 bases and J 2 bases; bases outside gene matches: 4. The CDR3 runs 14 residues. CDR3 nucleotides: TGTGCCAGCAGTCGACAGGGGGGACCCTACGAGCAGTACTTC. Translation: CASSRQGGPYEQYF.

The chain has TRBV15 and TRBJ2-7, with 9 bases identical to TRBD1. The junction had 1 base not matched to a gene; V was cut back by 1 base and J by 3 bases. Germline CDR1 LNHNV, CDR2 YYDKDF (reference sequence). CDR3 length equals 14 residues. In DNA, the CDR3 is TGTGCCACCAGCAGAGGACAGGGGGGCTACGAGCAGTACTTC. It specifies CATSRGQGGYEQYF.

The V and J genes are TRBV11-3 and TRBJ2-2, with D possibly being TRBD2 (5 bases). V was cut by 3 bases and J by 8 bases, with 10 bases left in between. Germline CDR1 and CDR2: SGHNT and YENEEA. The CDR3 is 13 amino acids. As DNA, the CDR3 is TGTGCCAGCAGCTTCACTAGGGCGGGGGAGCTGTTTTTT. This gives the protein CASSFTRAGELFF.

The chain carries TRBV4-2 and TRBJ2-4, with TRBD2 as a possible D gene (6 bases). V was clipped by 4 bases and J by 0 bases, with 25 bases between them. The V gene's germline CDR1 is LGHNA and CDR2 YNFKEQ. This CDR3 comprises 20 residues. The CDR3 loop is CASSPRPPGLTILAKNIQYF. The CDR3 DNA reads TGTGCCAGCAGCCCGCGCCCCCCGGGACTTACAATACTAGCCAAAAACATTCAGTACTTC.

The V and J genes are TRBV2 and TRBJ2-5; TRBD2 aligns across 11 bases. Germline values: CDR1 SNHLY, CDR2 FYNNEI. CDR3 length: 16 residues. J gave up 6 bases and V 1 base, and 7 bases lay outside the gene matches. DNA of the CDR3: TGTGCCAGCAGTGAAGGAGCTAGCGGGAGGTGGAAGACCCAGTACTTC. Translating gives CASSEGASGRWKTQYF.

This clone was seen once. The CDR3 protein is CASRTTLNTEAFF. The CDR3 DNA reads TGTGCCAGTCGTACCACATTGAACACTGAAGCTTTCTTT. This sequence joins TRBV2 and TRBJ1-1; D is unclear. The CDR3 is 13 amino acids. Trimming took off 9 bases at V and 0 bases at J, with 11 bases between the two ends. Germline loops: CDR1 SNHLY, CDR2 FYNNEI.

The chain links TRBV6-5 to TRBJ1-3; 8 nucleotides line up with TRBD1. Germline V CDR1 and CDR2: MNHEY, SVGAGI. The V gene end was trimmed by 4 bases and the J gene end by 8 bases; junction bases not matched to a gene: 1. The CDR3 consists of 12 residues. Here the CDR3 reads CASSSTGDTIYF. The CDR3 region has the DNA TGTGCCAGCAGTTCGACAGGGGACACCATATATTTT.